This T cell receptor beta chain was identified in a study of cytomegalovirus exposure and HLA in healthy donors. Points from the study as a whole: Investigators reported some 150 TCR beta chains as tied to cytomegalovirus.

In regard to this clone: The antigen remains undetermined.

Trimming removed 4 bases at V and 6 bases at J, with 14 bases between. The CDR3 contains 14 residues. Germline CDR1 SNHLY, CDR2 FYNNEI. Assay used: immunoSEQ multiplex PCR; TCRdb lists only in-frame clones, some missing. The sample includes 65,000 to 80,000 clones, nearly 95% of them seen just once. This clonotype originated in a young woman in good health and CMV-seronegative. The rearrangement joins TRBV2 to TRBJ2-3; D is possibly TRBD2 (5 bases). Specimen: PBMCs. The CDR3 DNA reads as TGTGCCAGCAGTGTTAAAGGGAGAATCGATACGCAGTATTTT. Amino acid sequence: CASSVKGRIDTQYF.